One and the same sample provided the 6 T cell receptor beta chains below, sequenced in a study of cytomegalovirus exposure and HLA in healthy donors. The repertoire was sequenced with immunoSEQ multiplex PCR; TCRdb's copy has only in-frame clones and lacks some. The sample consists of approximately 230,000 clones, less than 90% of them appearing once. The sample consisted of PBMCs. These receptors came from a young man in good health and CMV-seropositive.

The genes are TRBV5-1 and TRBJ2-1, with 8 bases identical to TRBD1. The CDR3 is made up of 14 amino acids. CDR1 and CDR2 (germline): SGHRS, YFSETQ. Trimming removed 5 bases from V and 6 bases from J; junction bases left unmatched: 7. CDR3 residues: CASSWQTGANEQFF. In nucleotides, the CDR3 is TGCGCCAGCAGTTGGCAGACAGGGGCCAATGAGCAGTTCTTC.

V gene TRBV1 combines with J gene TRBJ2-2; TRBD1, the D gene given by the table, was not confirmed from the DNA. TRBV1 is flagged as a pseudogene. The CDR3 runs to 16 residues. The CDR3 spells CTSSSRRDRGTGELFF. The CDR3 DNA follows: TGCACCAGCAGCTCCCGCCGGGACAGGGGCACCGGGGAGCTGTTTTTT.

This clone came up once. The chain has TRBV4-3 and TRBJ1-2; the D gene is possibly TRBD1 (5 bases). CDR1 is LGHNA and CDR2 is YSLEER in the germline V gene. This CDR3 region has 15 residues. V lost 4 bases to trimming and J lost 5 bases, with 17 bases between them. CDR3 loop: CASSRGEDTGYGYTF. CDR3 DNA sequence: TGCGCCAGCAGCCGCGGAGAGGACACCGGGTATGGCTACACCTTC.

This clone was picked up one time. The chain has TRBV27 and TRBJ2-1; no clear D. The V and J ends lost 3 bases and 5 bases respectively, with 8 bases between them. Germline values: CDR1 MNHEY, CDR2 SMNVEV (reference sequence). This CDR3 spans 13 amino acids. DNA for the CDR3: TGTGCCAGCAGTTTGTCCTCGAACAATGAGCAGTTCTTC. Translated, it gives CASSLSSNNEQFF.

V is TRBV13 and J is TRBJ2-3; the match to TRBD2 covers 12 bases. V lost 1 base, J lost 2 bases, and 4 bases stayed unmatched. The CDR3 covers 17 residues. Germline values: CDR1 PRHDT, CDR2 FYEKMQ (reference sequence). CDR3 sequence (DNA): TGTGCCAGCAGCTTAGACGGACTAGCGGGGCTCACAGATACGCAGTATTTT. It specifies CASSLDGLAGLTDTQYF.

V usage is TRBV7-2 and J usage is TRBJ2-1, with no clear D. Germline CDR1 reads SGHTA; CDR2 reads FQGNSA. This CDR3 is built from 10 residues. Between the trimmed V and J ends, which lost 8 bases and 12 bases, there was a span of 11 bases. The CDR3 loop reads CASSPLGQFF. The CDR3 nucleotides are TGTGCCAGCTCGCCACTTGGGCAGTTCTTC.